These 12 T cell receptor beta chains originate from one sample sequenced in a study of blood T cell repertoires in COVID-19. The method was immunoSEQ multiplex PCR; TCRdb's version includes in-frame clones alone and lacks a portion of them. The sample shows about 380,000 clones, more than 75% of them seen only once. Material: PBMCs or T cells enriched from blood (not recorded which). The receptor source for this set is a woman aged 18 to 35 who had recovered from COVID-19.

V usage is TRBV30 and J usage is TRBJ1-6, with TRBD1 matching 7 bases. CDR1 GTSNPN and CDR2 SVGIG come from the germline V gene (reference sequence). The V and J ends lost 4 bases and 15 bases, in that order; junction bases with no gene match: 6. The CDR3 consists of 11 residues. CDR3 DNA sequence: TGTGCCTGGACTACGGACAGGCGCCTCCACTTT. Protein product: CAWTTDRRLHF.

The chain has TRBV3-1 (or the pseudogene TRBV3-2) and TRBJ2-1, with D tentatively TRBD2 (7 bases). Per the germline V gene, CDR1 is LGHDT and CDR2 is YNNKEL (reference sequence). The CDR3 loop spans 17 amino acids. Trimming shortened V by 3 bases and J by 1 base, and 16 bases separated the two germline ends. DNA for the CDR3: TGTGCCAGCAGCCATCCAATCGGGGGGCGTTCCTACAATGAGCAGTTCTTC. Encoded protein: CASSHPIGGRSYNEQFF.

The chain has TRBV13 and TRBJ2-1; maybe TRBD2 (6 bases). This CDR3 comprises 14 residues. The V end was cut by 1 base, the J end by 10 bases, with 14 bases between. CDR1 is PRHDT and CDR2 is FYEKMQ in the germline V gene (reference sequence). The CDR3 protein is CASSLVGGAREQFF. Here the CDR3 DNA reads TGTGCCAGCAGCTTAGTGGGGGGAGCACGAGAGCAGTTCTTC.

The count of this clone is one. The chain has TRBV30 and TRBJ1-6; 10 bases match TRBD1. V was pared by 5 bases and J by 5 bases, with 15 bases of the junction left unmatched. Per the germline V gene, CDR1 is GTSNPN and CDR2 is SVGIG (reference sequence). The CDR3 runs to 18 residues. The CDR3 loop reads CAWRSGTGAFVHNSPLHF. The CDR3 DNA reads TGTGCCTGGCGATCCGGGACAGGGGCTTTTGTACATAATTCACCCCTCCACTTT.

As to this clone: A read error may produce the germline difference seen at one junction end. The J gene is TRBJ2-7, the V gene TRBV3-1 (or the pseudogene TRBV3-2); possibly TRBD1 for D (5 bases). Per the germline V gene, CDR1 is LGHDT and CDR2 is YNNKEL (reference sequence). CDR3 length equals 12 residues. The CDR3 coding sequence is TGTGCCAGCAGCCAAGATGGGGCGGTGGCGTCGTTC. Amino acids: CASSQDGAVASF.

The chain is built from TRBV11-2 and TRBJ2-1, with 8 bases fitting TRBD2. CDR1 is SGHAT, CDR2 FQNNGV, per germline. The length of the CDR3 is 16 residues. V shed 3 bases, J shed 2 bases, and the junction held 6 bases outside the gene matches. The CDR3 bases are TGTGCCAGCAGCTTGTCCGGGGGGGGGCCCTACAATGAGCAGTTCTTC. Translated: CASSLSGGGPYNEQFF.

The sample holds one count of this clone. The rearrangement uses TRBV6-5 and TRBJ1-5; D remains ambiguous. The CDR3 is 15 residues long. Per germline, CDR1 MNHEY and CDR2 SVGAGI. V dropped 7 bases and J dropped 2 bases, with 15 bases sitting between them. CDR3 sequence reads: CASTGEETGNQPQHF. In DNA, the CDR3 is TGTGCCAGCACTGGAGAAGAAACGGGCAATCAGCCCCAGCATTTT.

The V and J genes are TRBV20-1 and TRBJ1-2; D remains unclear. V lost 0 bases and J 7 bases, leaving 6 bases between the germline ends. CDR1 DFQATT and CDR2 SNEGSKA come from the germline V gene (reference sequence). This CDR3 is 11 amino acids long. CDR3 amino acids: CSARDNSGYTF. The CDR3 DNA sequence: TGCAGTGCTAGAGATAACAGTGGCTACACCTTC.

J is TRBJ2-7 and V is TRBV11-2; tentatively, D is TRBD2 (5 bases). CDR3 size: 15 residues. V lost 1 base and J 3 bases, leaving 13 bases between the germline ends. Germline V gene sequence: CDR1 SGHAT, CDR2 FQNNGV. CDR3 coding DNA: TGTGCCAGCAGCTTAGTTCGGGGAAGTGTCTACGAGCAGTACTTC. Its protein product is CASSLVRGSVYEQYF.

This clone was detected once. The chain carries TRBV6-5 and TRBJ2-7, with a possible D match to TRBD2 (6 bases). The V end was cut by 2 bases, the J end by 2 bases, with 13 bases between. Germline lookup yields CDR1 MNHEY and CDR2 SVGAGI. The CDR3 extends over 15 amino acids. The CDR3 nucleotides read TGTGCCAGCAGTTACCACTCGGGGGTGCCCTACGAGCAGTACTTC. It translates to CASSYHSGVPYEQYF.

V gene TRBV15 combines with J gene TRBJ2-1, with D possibly TRBD2 on 6 matching bases. V lost 0 bases to trimming and J lost 14 bases, with 26 bases between them. Germline CDR1 is LNHNV and CDR2 is YYDKDF (reference sequence). The CDR3 runs 17 residues. The CDR3 coding sequence is TGTGCCACCAGCAGAGATCTCTTAGGGACTTCAAGGGTCAGGGAGTTCTTC. Its protein product is CATSRDLLGTSRVREFF.

This chain connects TRBV2 to TRBJ1-6; 8 bases are shared with TRBD1. CDR3 length equals 14 residues. Trimming removed 3 bases from V and 9 bases from J; junction bases left unmatched: 4. Germline V gene sequence: CDR1 SNHLY, CDR2 FYNNEI. Here the CDR3 reads CASSETGVTSPLHF. The CDR3 DNA follows: TGTGCCAGCAGTGAGACAGGGGTAACTTCACCCCTCCACTTT.